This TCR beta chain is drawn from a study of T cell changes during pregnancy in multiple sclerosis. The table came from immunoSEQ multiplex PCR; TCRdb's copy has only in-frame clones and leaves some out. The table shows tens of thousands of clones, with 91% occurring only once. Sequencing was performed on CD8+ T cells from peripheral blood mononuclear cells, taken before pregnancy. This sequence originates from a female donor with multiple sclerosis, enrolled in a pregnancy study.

The chain's CDR3 is CASSTGTANTEAFF. The CDR3 nucleotides are TGTGCCAGCAGCACCGGGACAGCCAACACTGAAGCTTTCTTT. The chain recombines TRBV7-9 with TRBJ1-1; TRBD1 aligns across 7 bases. This CDR3 has 14 amino acids. J lost 2 bases, V lost 5 bases, and 5 bases had no gene match. Germline V lookup: CDR1 SEHNR, CDR2 FQNEAQ (reference sequence).